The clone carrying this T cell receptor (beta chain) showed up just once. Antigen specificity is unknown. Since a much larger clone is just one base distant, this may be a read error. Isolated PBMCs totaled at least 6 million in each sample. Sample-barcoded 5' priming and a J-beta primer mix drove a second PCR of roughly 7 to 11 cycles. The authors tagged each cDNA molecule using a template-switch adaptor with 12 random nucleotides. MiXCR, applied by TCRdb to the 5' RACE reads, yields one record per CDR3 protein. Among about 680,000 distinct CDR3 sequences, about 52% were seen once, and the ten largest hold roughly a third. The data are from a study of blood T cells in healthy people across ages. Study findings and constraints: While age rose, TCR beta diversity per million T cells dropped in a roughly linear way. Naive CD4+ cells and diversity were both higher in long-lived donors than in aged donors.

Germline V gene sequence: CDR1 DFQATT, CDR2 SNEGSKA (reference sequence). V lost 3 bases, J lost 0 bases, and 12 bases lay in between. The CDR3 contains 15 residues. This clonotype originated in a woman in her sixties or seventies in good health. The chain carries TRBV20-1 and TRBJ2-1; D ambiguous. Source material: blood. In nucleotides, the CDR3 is TGCAGTGCTAGTGATCTTGGCAGCTCCTACAATGAGCAGTTCTTC. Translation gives CSASDLGSSYNEQFF.